This T cell receptor beta chain was sequenced in a study of cytomegalovirus exposure and HLA in healthy donors. V was clipped by 6 bases and J by 3 bases, with 20 bases between them. From germline, CDR1 is MNHGY and CDR2 SAAAGT. The CDR3 length is 16 residues. The table lists this clone with a count of one. With 60 Vbeta and 13 Jbeta primers, the PCR was carried out. Here immunoSEQ multiplex PCR was the method, and the copy in TCRdb shows in-frame clones only, minus some. Among about 140,000 clones listed, approximately 82% were seen once. J is TRBJ1-2 and V is TRBV6-8; D may be TRBD1 (5 bases). This receptor was obtained from a man younger than 45 in good health and CMV-seropositive. The sequencing sample was made of PBMCs. CDR3 nucleotide sequence: TGTGCCAGCAGGTATCCTTCGGACACGACGGACTATGGCTACACCTTC. As protein: CASRYPSDTTDYGYTF.